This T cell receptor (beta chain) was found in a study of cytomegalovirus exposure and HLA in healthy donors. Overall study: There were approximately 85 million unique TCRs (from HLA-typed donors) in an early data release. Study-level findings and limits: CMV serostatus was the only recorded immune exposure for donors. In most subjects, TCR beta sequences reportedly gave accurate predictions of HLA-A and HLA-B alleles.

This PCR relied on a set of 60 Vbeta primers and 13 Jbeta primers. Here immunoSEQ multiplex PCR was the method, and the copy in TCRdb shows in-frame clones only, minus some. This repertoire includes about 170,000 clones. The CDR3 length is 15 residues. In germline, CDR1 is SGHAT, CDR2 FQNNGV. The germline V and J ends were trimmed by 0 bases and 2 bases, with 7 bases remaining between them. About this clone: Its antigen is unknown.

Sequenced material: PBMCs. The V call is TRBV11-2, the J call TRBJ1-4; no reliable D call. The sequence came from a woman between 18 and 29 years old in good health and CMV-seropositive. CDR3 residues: CASSLDRFTNEKLFF. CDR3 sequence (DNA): TGTGCCAGCAGCTTAGACAGATTCACTAATGAAAAACTGTTTTTT.